This T cell receptor beta chain was recorded in a study of shared clonotypes between healthy human individuals. Only Caucasian adults living in Nashville, Tennessee served as donors. Only in-frame clones appear in the TCRdb table, and some are missing; sequencing was by immunoSEQ multiplex PCR. This table has just under 350,000 clones, around four fifths appearing once. This sequence originates from a man aged 25 to 40 in good health. Specimen: memory CD4+ T cells sorted from blood. Subset denoted: CD45RA-negative fraction.

CDR3 in DNA: TGTGCCAGCAGTTTGACAGGGATCGGGGAGCTGTTTTTT. Residues: CASSLTGIGELFF. The chain uses TRBV27 and TRBJ2-2, with 7 bases that match TRBD1. The CDR3 has 13 amino acids. The germline gives CDR1 MNHEY, CDR2 SMNVEV (reference sequence). The trim removed 3 bases at V and 7 bases at J, leaving 2 bases unmatched.